The next 30 T cell receptor beta chains were all read from a single sample in a study of blood T cell repertoires in COVID-19. The repertoire was sequenced with immunoSEQ multiplex PCR; TCRdb's copy has only in-frame clones and lacks some. Of about 140,000 clones listed, 88% were seen once; the top ten hold 2.5% to 3%. The specimen sequenced was peripheral blood. The source of these receptors is a human donor with COVID-19, enrolled during active disease. The donor label of this sample is uncertain.

The chain joins TRBV18 to TRBJ2-3; 14 bases are a match to TRBD2. After removal of 5 bases from V and 2 bases from J, the junction contained 15 bases not matched to a gene. The CDR3 is 20 amino acids. Germline values: CDR1 KGHSH, CDR2 LQKENI. CDR3 region: CASSGLGLAGADKATDTQYF. Here the CDR3 DNA reads TGTGCCAGCTCAGGCTTGGGACTAGCGGGGGCCGACAAAGCCACAGATACGCAGTATTTT.

With respect to this clone: The sample has other DNA sequences that encode this CDR3 too. The V gene is TRBV3-1 (or the pseudogene TRBV3-2), the J gene TRBJ2-5; no clear D. CDR3 size: 12 residues. V dropped 0 bases and J dropped 5 bases, with 4 bases sitting between them. CDR1 LGHDT and CDR2 YNNKEL come from the germline V gene (reference sequence). CDR3 in amino acids: CASSQDRETQYF. The CDR3 DNA reads TGTGCCAGCAGCCAAGATCGGGAGACCCAGTACTTC.

This clone has just a few counts. The chain employs TRBV7-9 and TRBJ2-6, with a tentative D call TRBD1 (6 bases). Germline-derived CDR1 and CDR2 are SEHNR and FQNEAQ (reference sequence). The CDR3 runs 15 residues. V lost 8 bases to trimming and J lost 4 bases, with 15 bases between them. The CDR3 DNA reads TGTGCCAGCGCCAGGCAGGGGCAAGGGGCCAACGTCCTGACTTTC. Translating gives CASARQGQGANVLTF.

The chain carries TRBV19 and TRBJ2-5; possibly TRBD1 for D (6 bases). CDR1 is LNHDA, CDR2 SQIVND, per germline (reference sequence). This CDR3 has 15 residues. Trimming stripped 5 bases from V and 0 bases from J, with 13 bases between. The CDR3 spells CASSPLQGNQETQYF. DNA for the CDR3: TGTGCCAGTAGTCCCTTACAGGGAAACCAAGAGACCCAGTACTTC.

V gene TRBV10-1 combines with J gene TRBJ1-1; D perhaps matches TRBD1 (5 bases). Trimming removed 6 bases at V and 0 bases at J, with 8 bases between. This CDR3 has 13 amino acids. Germline values: CDR1 WNHNN, CDR2 SYGVQD (reference sequence). The CDR3 DNA reads as TGCGCCAGCAGACAGGATTTGAACACTGAAGCTTTCTTT. Amino acids: CASRQDLNTEAFF.

This chain links TRBV5-1 with TRBJ1-2; 8 nucleotides align to TRBD1. The germline CDR1 and CDR2 sequences are SGHRS and YFSETQ. With V trimmed by 0 bases and J by 0 bases, 4 bases remained unmatched. The CDR3 is 16 amino acids. CDR3 coding DNA: TGCGCCAGCAGCTTGGCCACAGGGGGACCTAACTATGGCTACACCTTC. This sequence encodes CASSLATGGPNYGYTF. Together with reference TRBV5-1 and TRBJ1-2, the CDR3 gives the full variable domain: KAGVTQTPRYLIKTRGQQVTLSCSPISGHRSVSWYQQTPGQGLQFLFEYFSETQRNKGNFPGRFSGRQFSNSRSEMNVSTLELGDSALYLCASSLATGGPNYGYTFGSGTRLTVV.

The chain is built from TRBV9 and TRBJ2-3, with a possible D match to TRBD1 (5 bases). This CDR3 is 16 amino acids long. Germline values: CDR1 SGDLS, CDR2 YYNGEE. The V and J ends lost 4 bases and 4 bases respectively, with 19 bases between them. The CDR3 protein is CASSPGWGSVPDTQYF. In DNA form, the CDR3 reads TGTGCCAGCAGCCCAGGGTGGGGTAGTGTCCCAGATACGCAGTATTTT. Complete variable domain (other parts from reference TRBV9 and TRBJ2-3): DSGVTQTPKHLITATGQRVTLRCSPRSGDLSVYWYQQSLDQGLQFLIQYYNGEERAKGNILERFSAQQFPDLHSELNLSSLELGDSALYFCASSPGWGSVPDTQYFGPGTRLTVL.

The rearrangement joins TRBV25-1 to TRBJ1-2; the D gene is possibly TRBD1 (5 bases). The germline CDR1 and CDR2 sequences are MGHDK and SYGVNS. The V and J ends lost 3 bases and 8 bases respectively, with 16 bases between them. This CDR3 is 14 amino acids long. CDR3 region: CASSDFKGRRGYTF. DNA of the CDR3: TGTGCCAGCAGTGACTTTAAGGGGCGGCGCGGCTACACCTTC.

This chain uses TRBV27 with TRBJ1-5; 7 bases line up with TRBD1. The CDR3 has 14 residues. The germline V gene has CDR1 MNHEY and CDR2 SMNVEV (reference sequence). V shed 6 bases, J shed 0 bases, and the junction held 2 bases outside the gene matches. CDR3 in DNA: TGTGCCAGCAGGGGACAGTATAGCAATCAGCCCCAGCATTTT. It translates to CASRGQYSNQPQHF.

This chain uses TRBV5-1 with TRBJ1-2; TRBD1 agrees at 8 bases. The germline gives CDR1 SGHRS, CDR2 YFSETQ. The J segment lost 3 bases and the V segment lost 0 bases, leaving 1 base of the junction unmatched. The length of the CDR3 is 14 residues. The CDR3 sequence: CASSLEGQDYGYTF. CDR3 DNA sequence: TGCGCCAGCAGCTTGGAGGGACAGGACTATGGCTACACCTTC.

The rearrangement uses TRBV19 and TRBJ1-5; 7 nucleotides agree with TRBD1. In germline, CDR1 is LNHDA, CDR2 SQIVND (reference sequence). CDR3 length: 13 residues. The V segment lost 8 bases and the J segment 2 bases; nucleotides outside the gene matches: 3. The CDR3 DNA reads as TGTGCCAGTGACAGGGCTGGCAATCAGCCCCAGCATTTT. Protein: CASDRAGNQPQHF. Full variable domain (rest looked up from reference TRBV19 and TRBJ1-5): DGGITQSPKYLFRKEGQNVTLSCEQNLNHDAMYWYRQDPGQGLRLIYYSQIVNDFQKGDIAEGYSVSREKKESFPLTVTSAQKNPTAFYLCASDRAGNQPQHFGDGTRLSIL.

V is TRBV4-2 and J is TRBJ2-3; 7 nucleotides line up with TRBD2. The CDR3 covers 13 residues. The germline V gene encodes CDR1 LGHNA and CDR2 YNFKEQ. The V and J ends lost 7 bases and 1 base, in that order; junction bases with no gene match: 2. CDR3 coding DNA: TGTGCCAGCAAGGCGGGGGGCACAGATACGCAGTATTTT. This gives the protein CASKAGGTDTQYF.

CDR3 DNA sequence: TGTGCCAGCTCACCAGGTACCGAGAGCGGGTCAGGAAACACCATATATTTT. Translating it yields CASSPGTESGSGNTIYF. This sequence joins TRBV18 and TRBJ1-3; no clear D gene. This CDR3 is built from 17 residues. The germline gives CDR1 KGHSH, CDR2 LQKENI. V lost 2 bases, J lost 4 bases, and 18 bases lay in between.

The chain carries TRBV27 and TRBJ1-2; possibly TRBD1 for D (5 bases). V lost 6 bases, J lost 8 bases, and 28 bases lay in between. The germline gives CDR1 MNHEY, CDR2 SMNVEV (reference sequence). The CDR3 spans 17 residues. CDR3 region: CASSRGAYLGANGGYTF. The CDR3 bases are TGTGCCAGCAGCCGTGGCGCGTATTTAGGGGCCAATGGAGGCTACACCTTC.

The chain couples TRBV6-6 to TRBJ1-6; 8 bases map to TRBD1. CDR3 length: 16 amino acids. V gave up 2 bases and J gave up 8 bases; unmatched junction bases: 8. In germline, CDR1 is MNHNY, CDR2 SVGAGI (reference sequence). In nucleotides, the CDR3 is TGTGCCAGCAGTTACCCGGACAGGGCTGGCGATTCACCCCTCCACTTT. This sequence encodes CASSYPDRAGDSPLHF.

The rearrangement links TRBV5-3 to TRBJ2-7; weak D call: TRBD1 (6 bases). TRBV5-3 is classed as an ORF, of uncertain function. This CDR3 is 15 amino acids long. Trimming stripped 0 bases from V and 3 bases from J, with 13 bases between. CDR3: CARSLARGASYEQYF. CDR3 coding DNA: TGTGCCAGAAGCTTGGCCAGGGGCGCCAGCTACGAGCAGTACTTC.

V is TRBV30 and J is TRBJ1-2; the match to TRBD1 covers 7 bases. From germline, CDR1 is GTSNPN and CDR2 SVGIG (reference sequence). J gave up 5 bases and V 7 bases, and 10 bases lay outside the gene matches. This CDR3 contains 13 residues. As DNA, the CDR3 is TGTGCCTTCCGACAGGGTGGTCCTTATGGCTACACCTTC. Its translation: CAFRQGGPYGYTF.

This chain connects TRBV9 to TRBJ1-1; the D gene is possibly TRBD1 (6 bases). The CDR3 is 14 amino acids. Germline V gene lookup returns CDR1 SGDLS and CDR2 YYNGEE. V was trimmed by 0 bases and J by 3 bases, leaving 9 bases between them. The CDR3 region is CASSVGPGDTEAFF. CDR3 DNA sequence: TGTGCCAGCAGCGTAGGTCCAGGGGACACTGAAGCTTTCTTT.

The chain links TRBV27 to TRBJ2-2, with 8 bases aligning to TRBD1. The V gene's germline CDR1 is MNHEY and CDR2 SMNVEV (reference sequence). This CDR3 has 15 residues. J was trimmed by 4 bases and V by 4 bases; bases with no gene match: 5. CDR3 bases: TGTGCCAGCAGTTCTGGACAGGGAGTCACCGGGGAGCTGTTTTTT. This encodes CASSSGQGVTGELFF.

This clone was recorded once. This chain uses TRBV13 with TRBJ1-1; D is possibly TRBD1 (6 bases). The ends were cut back, 1 base at V and 1 base at J, with 10 bases in the middle. There are 15 residues in the CDR3. Germline CDR1 PRHDT, CDR2 FYEKMQ (reference sequence). This CDR3 is CASSLAGRGNTEAFF. The CDR3 DNA follows: TGTGCCAGCAGCTTAGCGGGCAGGGGGAACACTGAAGCTTTCTTT.

The gene calls are TRBV5-4 and TRBJ2-3; perhaps TRBD1 as D (6 bases). The V gene's germline CDR1 is SGHNT and CDR2 YYREEE (reference sequence). The CDR3 sequence is 13 residues long. Trimming cost V 3 bases and J 9 bases, with 14 bases left between them. CDR3 bases: TGTGCCAGCAGCTGGGTTCAGGGGCAAACGCAGTATTTT. This encodes CASSWVQGQTQYF.

J is TRBJ2-1 and V is TRBV11-2; no definite D call. CDR1 and CDR2 (germline): SGHAT, FQNNGV. V was clipped by 4 bases and J by 8 bases, with 12 bases between them. The CDR3 length is 13 residues. The CDR3, as DNA: TGTGCCAGCAGCTCCCAGTTGGCGGATGAGCAGTTCTTC. Translating it yields CASSSQLADEQFF.

V gene TRBV11-3 combines with J gene TRBJ1-4; 7 bases map to TRBD1. V dropped 1 base and J dropped 5; count of bases not matched to a gene: 4. CDR1 is SGHNT, CDR2 YENEEA, per germline. This CDR3 is 15 amino acids long. DNA of the CDR3: TGTGCCAGCAGCTTAGGGGCCAGGGGGAATGAAAAACTGTTTTTT. Its protein is CASSLGARGNEKLFF.

The V call is TRBV3-1 (or the pseudogene TRBV3-2), the J call TRBJ1-2, with D possibly matching TRBD1 (6 bases). Deletions cut 4 bases from V and 4 bases from J, with 13 bases between. This CDR3 region has 14 residues. Looked up from germline, CDR1 is LGHDT and CDR2 is YNNKEL (reference sequence). CDR3 region: CASSPSAGVYGYTF. The CDR3 bases are TGTGCCAGCAGCCCCTCCGCAGGGGTCTATGGCTACACCTTC.

V gene TRBV5-1 combines with J gene TRBJ1-4; TRBD1 agrees at 7 bases. This CDR3 spans 14 amino acids. Germline trimming cut 2 bases from V and 5 bases from J; bases unmatched to any gene: 3. Germline values: CDR1 SGHRS, CDR2 YFSETQ. CDR3 loop: CASSFNRGNEKLFF. The CDR3, as DNA: TGCGCCAGCAGCTTTAACAGGGGAAATGAAAAACTGTTTTTT.

The rearrangement joins TRBV7-2 to TRBJ2-1; the match to TRBD2 covers 8 bases. The CDR3 consists of 17 residues. J gave up 2 bases and V 3 bases, and 9 bases lay outside the gene matches. CDR1 is SGHTA and CDR2 is FQGNSA in the germline V gene. In DNA form, the CDR3 reads TGTGCCAGCAGCTTTAGGGCAGCGGGAGTACCCTACAATGAGCAGTTCTTC. Amino acids: CASSFRAAGVPYNEQFF.

In nucleotides, the CDR3 is TGTGCCAGTAGTACATTACAGGGCTCTCCGTCTCAGCCCCAGCATTTT. Residues: CASSTLQGSPSQPQHF. This sequence joins TRBV19 and TRBJ1-5; TRBD1 is a possible D gene (6 bases). The V gene's germline CDR1 is LNHDA and CDR2 SQIVND (reference sequence). The CDR3 length is 16 residues. Deletions cut 4 bases from V and 6 bases from J, with 19 bases between.

This chain joins TRBV3-1 (or the pseudogene TRBV3-2) and TRBJ1-1, with unresolved D. Trimming took off 1 base at V and 0 bases at J, with 3 bases between the two ends. This CDR3 is built from 13 residues. Germline loops: CDR1 LGHDT, CDR2 YNNKEL (reference sequence). This CDR3 reads CASSQVMNTEAFF. DNA for the CDR3: TGTGCCAGCAGCCAAGTAATGAACACTGAAGCTTTCTTT.

This clone appeared once. This chain joins TRBV6-5 and TRBJ1-1, with 8 positions matching TRBD1. The CDR3 extends over 16 amino acids. J lost 1 base, V lost 2 bases, and 6 bases had no gene match. The germline V gene has CDR1 MNHEY and CDR2 SVGAGI. In nucleotides, the CDR3 is TGTGCCAGCAGTTACCAGGGAGGACAGGGGAACACTGAAGCTTTCTTT. The encoded protein is CASSYQGGQGNTEAFF.

The CDR3 nucleotides are TGCGCCAGCAGCCAAGAGGGCGGACTCTCCTACGAGCAGTACTTC. Its translation: CASSQEGGLSYEQYF. V usage is TRBV4-1 and J usage is TRBJ2-7; possibly TRBD2 for D (5 bases). V was trimmed by 0 bases and J by 0 bases, leaving 9 bases between them. Looked up from germline, CDR1 is MGHRA and CDR2 is YSYEKL. The CDR3 covers 15 residues.